The clone carrying this T cell receptor beta chain was seen repeatedly, ten times or more. Its antigen is still unknown. The source of the sample is a study of early T cells in non-severe SARS-CoV-2 infection. Study information: Sequencing used unsorted whole-blood bulk RNA, so chains lack pairing. The study, taken as a whole, reports: The VDJdb matching leaned toward anti-spike CD8 responses and overlooked private and CD4 specificities.

Individual cDNA molecules received unique molecular identifiers. MiXCR, applied by TCRdb to the 5' RACE reads, yields one record per CDR3 protein. The table records some 50,000 distinct CDR3 sequences, about 9.1% of them present only once. V dropped 6 bases and J dropped 2 bases, with 14 bases sitting between them. Germline V gene sequence: CDR1 DFQATT, CDR2 SNEGSKA (reference sequence). The CDR3 loop spans 13 amino acids. The genes are TRBV20-1 and TRBJ2-7; D is possibly TRBD2 (5 bases). The source of this sequence is an adult who was a healthcare worker with PCR-confirmed SARS-CoV-2 infection or an uninfected control (not recorded which). Sequenced input: whole blood. The CDR3 DNA sequence: TGCAGTGCGGTCGAGCGGTCGACCTACGAGCAGTACTTC. Translating gives CSAVERSTYEQYF.